Following are 24 T cell receptor beta chains from one sample sequenced in a study of cytomegalovirus exposure and HLA in healthy donors. Both 60 Vbeta primers and 13 Jbeta primers went into the PCR. TCRdb's copy holds only in-frame clones and misses some; the assay was immunoSEQ multiplex PCR. The sample holds more than 80,000 clones; 60% to 80% are singletons and the top ten take 2.5%. The sample was PBMCs. These receptors were taken from a man aged 40-49 years in good health and CMV-seronegative.

CDR3 in DNA: TGTGCCAGCAGTGAATCAAGCGGGGGGGCGGATGAGCAGTTCTTC. The encoded protein is CASSESSGGADEQFF. This chain connects TRBV6-1 to TRBJ2-1; 10 bases are a match to TRBD2. The CDR3 extends over 15 amino acids. Germline lookup yields CDR1 MNHNS and CDR2 SASEGT. V shed 2 bases and J 8 bases; nucleotides not matched to a gene: 6.

The chain is built from TRBV7-9 and TRBJ2-1; D remains unclear. The V end lost 1 base, the J end lost 10 bases, and 11 bases lay between the germline ends. CDR3 length equals 13 residues. Germline V gene lookup returns CDR1 SEHNR and CDR2 FQNEAQ (reference sequence). CDR3 sequence: CASSLDTDAEQFF. The CDR3 nucleotides are TGTGCCAGCAGCTTAGATACAGACGCCGAGCAGTTCTTC.

Of note for this clone: Other DNA sequences within the sample encode an identical CDR3. The V gene is TRBV2, the J gene TRBJ2-5; D might be TRBD2 (5 bases). V dropped 6 bases and J dropped 5 bases, with 16 bases sitting between them. The germline gives CDR1 SNHLY, CDR2 FYNNEI. The CDR3 contains 14 residues. CDR3 nucleotides: TGTGCCAGCAGCGGCACTCTGGGCGGGGAGACCCAGTACTTC. Its protein product is CASSGTLGGETQYF.

The chain joins TRBV6-5 to TRBJ2-6, with a possible D match to TRBD1 (5 bases). Germline lookup yields CDR1 MNHEY and CDR2 SVGAGI. This CDR3 spans 16 amino acids. The germline V and J ends were trimmed by 0 bases and 2 bases, with 8 bases remaining between them. The CDR3 DNA is TGTGCCAGCAGTTACTCGATAGGGGCTGGGGCCAACGTCCTGACTTTC. Its protein product is CASSYSIGAGANVLTF.

The rearrangement uses TRBV13 and TRBJ2-7, with TRBD2 matching over 10 bases. V lost 5 bases and J lost 5; bases outside the gene matches: 9. This CDR3 has 15 amino acids. Per the germline V gene, CDR1 is PRHDT and CDR2 is FYEKMQ (reference sequence). The CDR3 DNA is TGTGCCAGCAGCCCTATAGCGGGGGGTAGTAACGAGCAGTACTTC. It specifies CASSPIAGGSNEQYF.

The chain joins TRBV7-9 to TRBJ1-1; no definite D call. CDR1 is SEHNR, CDR2 FQNEAQ, per germline (reference sequence). The CDR3 totals 15 residues. V lost 5 bases and J 0 bases, leaving 13 bases between the germline ends. CDR3 region: CASSSIVILNTEAFF. The CDR3 bases are TGTGCCAGCAGCAGCATCGTCATCTTGAACACTGAAGCTTTCTTT. Full variable domain (rest looked up from reference TRBV7-9 and TRBJ1-1): DTGVSQNPRHKITKRGQNVTFRCDPISEHNRLYWYRQTLGQGPEFLTYFQNEAQLEKSRLLSDRFSAERPKGSFSTLEIQRTEQGDSAMYLCASSSIVILNTEAFFGQGTRLTVV.

The chain employs TRBV5-8 and TRBJ1-1; D not certain. Trimming shortened V by 8 bases and J by 1 base, and 15 bases separated the two germline ends. The CDR3 runs 14 residues. Germline values: CDR1 SGHTS, CDR2 YDEGEE. The CDR3 DNA follows: TGTGCCAGAAACAGCTTATCCCAGAACACTGAAGCTTTCTTT. Its protein product is CARNSLSQNTEAFF.

This chain links TRBV15 with TRBJ1-1; D remains ambiguous. Trimming shortened V by 0 bases and J by 4 bases, and 18 bases separated the two germline ends. The CDR3 spans 17 residues. The germline gives CDR1 LNHNV, CDR2 YYDKDF (reference sequence). This CDR3 is CATSRDLSGGSGTEAFF. CDR3 DNA: TGTGCCACCAGCAGAGATCTTTCCGGTGGCTCGGGCACTGAAGCTTTCTTT. The entire variable domain, with the rest obtained from reference TRBV15 and TRBJ1-1, is as follows: DAMVIQNPRYQVTQFGKPVTLSCSQTLNHNVMYWYQQKSSQAPKLLFHYYDKDFNNEADTPDNFQSRRPNTSFCFLDIRSPGLGDTAMYLCATSRDLSGGSGTEAFFGQGTRLTVV.

The chain uses TRBV7-9 and TRBJ2-1; 8 nucleotides agree with TRBD1. From germline, CDR1 is SEHNR and CDR2 FQNEAQ (reference sequence). CDR3 length equals 13 residues. The junction had 4 bases not matched to a gene; V was cut back by 6 bases and J by 6 bases. The CDR3 sequence is CASSTDRGNEQFF. The CDR3 bases are TGTGCCAGCAGTACCGACAGGGGCAATGAGCAGTTCTTC.

CDR3 nucleotide sequence: TGCGCCAGCAGCCCCGGGGGGTACTCCTACGAGCAGTACTTC. This encodes CASSPGGYSYEQYF. This chain connects TRBV5-1 to TRBJ2-7; TRBD2 matches at 7 bases. Germline V gene data show CDR1 as SGHRS and CDR2 as YFSETQ. CDR3 size: 14 residues. The V segment lost 4 bases and the J segment 0 bases; nucleotides outside the gene matches: 4.

Only a few counts were recorded for this clone. This sequence joins TRBV29-1 and TRBJ2-7; 8 bases line up with TRBD2. V lost 2 bases to trimming and J lost 9 bases; unmatched junction nucleotides: 9. The CDR3 sequence is 13 residues long. CDR1 is SQVTM, CDR2 ANQGSEA, per germline. CDR3 in DNA: TGCAGCGTTGAATACGGGGGGGCTCGGGCGCAGTACTTC. This sequence encodes CSVEYGGARAQYF.

The J gene is TRBJ1-2, the V gene TRBV6-5; D not resolved. Germline V gives CDR1 MNHEY, CDR2 SVGAGI. This CDR3 is 13 amino acids long. Trimming stripped 5 bases from V and 0 bases from J, with 7 bases between. In nucleotides, the CDR3 is TGTGCCAGCAGTGAACTTGCTAACTATGGCTACACCTTC. As protein: CASSELANYGYTF.

The chain employs TRBV6-1 and TRBJ1-4; no reliable D call. The CDR3 runs 15 residues. The V end lost 6 bases, the J end lost 0 bases, and 11 bases lay between the germline ends. Germline V gives CDR1 MNHNS, CDR2 SASEGT. The CDR3 sequence is CASSPQRATNEKLFF. The CDR3 nucleotides read TGTGCCAGCAGCCCACAGCGGGCAACTAATGAAAAACTGTTTTTT.

The rearrangement joins TRBV6-5 to TRBJ1-5; possibly TRBD1 for D (5 bases). Trimming took 6 bases from V and 8 from J, leaving 17 bases between them. CDR1 and CDR2 from the germline V gene are MNHEY and SVGAGI. This CDR3 region has 14 residues. CDR3 amino acids: CASRKGPLGEPQHF. CDR3 nucleotide sequence: TGTGCCAGCAGGAAAGGGCCCTTAGGGGAGCCCCAGCATTTT.

This clone is termed medium-sized. This chain connects TRBV29-1 to TRBJ2-1; TRBD2 aligns across 7 bases. Germline values: CDR1 SQVTM, CDR2 ANQGSEA. The CDR3 contains 12 residues. J lost 8 bases, V lost 4 bases, and 5 bases had no gene match. The CDR3 DNA is TGCAGCGTTGTCGGACTAGGCGATGAGCAGTTCTTC. Encoded protein: CSVVGLGDEQFF.

The rearrangement links TRBV6-5 to TRBJ2-3; TRBD2 aligns across 8 bases. The CDR3 is made up of 14 amino acids. The germline V gene encodes CDR1 MNHEY and CDR2 SVGAGI. Germline trimming cut 7 bases from V and 8 bases from J; bases unmatched to any gene: 11. DNA of the CDR3: TGTGCCAGCACCCCGGGGGGGAGTGTTGGTACGCAGTATTTT. Translation: CASTPGGSVGTQYF.

The V and J genes are TRBV10-3 and TRBJ2-7; D remains unclear. This CDR3 has 11 amino acids. Trimming took 4 bases from V and 7 from J, leaving 8 bases between them. Looked up from germline, CDR1 is ENHRY and CDR2 is SYGVKD. This chain's CDR3 is CAISAAAEQYF. The CDR3 DNA reads TGTGCCATCAGTGCGGCGGCAGAGCAGTACTTC.

This clone occurred once. The V gene is TRBV19, the J gene TRBJ1-1, with 7 bases aligning to TRBD1. The CDR3 runs to 15 residues. The trim removed 3 bases at V and 3 bases at J, leaving 7 bases unmatched. CDR1 is LNHDA and CDR2 is SQIVND in the germline V gene (reference sequence). The CDR3 loop reads CASSILRGADTEAFF. In DNA, the CDR3 is TGTGCCAGTAGTATTCTCAGGGGGGCGGACACTGAAGCTTTCTTT.

The sample holds a few counts of this clone. The chain carries TRBV5-1 and TRBJ1-4; D gene ambiguous. From germline, CDR1 is SGHRS and CDR2 YFSETQ. Trimming pared 0 bases from V and 6 bases from J, leaving 15 bases between. The CDR3 loop spans 16 amino acids. This CDR3 reads CASSLVTGGRDEKLFF. The CDR3, as DNA: TGCGCCAGCAGCTTGGTCACCGGTGGGCGTGATGAAAAACTGTTTTTT.

V and J are TRBV4-1 and TRBJ2-2; D might be TRBD2 (6 bases). The CDR3 consists of 15 residues. Trimming took 3 bases from V and 1 from J, leaving 9 bases between them. The germline V gene encodes CDR1 MGHRA and CDR2 YSYEKL. CDR3 DNA: TGCGCCAGCAGCCAGGGGGGTGGGAACACCGGGGAGCTGTTTTTT. Translation: CASSQGGGNTGELFF.

This chain uses TRBV2 with TRBJ2-3, with a weak D call TRBD2 (5 bases). This CDR3 contains 15 residues. CDR1 and CDR2 (germline): SNHLY, FYNNEI. The germline V and J ends were trimmed by 7 bases and 2 bases, with 16 bases remaining between them. CDR3 sequence (DNA): TGTGCCAGCACGGGGAAACAGTTATCCACAGATACGCAGTATTTT. This sequence encodes CASTGKQLSTDTQYF.

V is TRBV7-9 and J is TRBJ2-3; 7 nucleotides line up with TRBD2. J gave up 3 bases and V 3 bases, and 6 bases lay outside the gene matches. Germline V gene lookup returns CDR1 SEHNR and CDR2 FQNEAQ (reference sequence). The CDR3 is made up of 15 amino acids. The CDR3 is CASSFDGGRTDTQYF. The CDR3, as DNA: TGTGCCAGCAGCTTTGACGGGGGGAGGACAGATACGCAGTATTTT.

The J gene is TRBJ1-1, the V gene TRBV11-1, with 10 bases matching TRBD1. The germline V gene encodes CDR1 SGHAT and CDR2 FQDESV (reference sequence). V dropped 5 bases and J dropped 6; count of bases not matched to a gene: 3. CDR3 size: 13 residues. This CDR3 reads CASSRTGGAEAFF. The CDR3 region has the DNA TGTGCCAGCAGCCGGACAGGGGGTGCTGAAGCTTTCTTT.

This chain links TRBV7-3 with TRBJ2-3, with D maybe TRBD2 (5 bases). This CDR3 region has 14 residues. Germline-derived CDR1 and CDR2 are SGHTA and FQGTGA. V lost 4 bases and J lost 8, with 16 bases in between. CDR3: CASSSPLGGFTQYF. In DNA form, the CDR3 reads TGTGCCAGCAGCTCCCCCCTGGGCGGGTTTACGCAGTATTTT.